The rows below give T cell receptor beta chains drawn from one sample of a study of blood T cells in healthy people across ages. TCRdb reprocessed the 5' RACE reads with MiXCR, giving one entry per CDR3 protein. The data show hundreds of thousands of distinct CDR3 sequences, about 32% seen once. Sequencing was carried out using blood. These receptors came from a woman over 75 in good health. Each CDR3 is given with its conserved first and last residue. The order of the fields is clone size, D gene, V gene, J gene, CDR3 protein, CDR3 DNA. The D gene is left open where the match is weak. Size tells how often a clone was seen (once, few, many) or the class of an expanded clone, and some rows leave it out.

.,.,TRBV28,TRBJ2-1,CASLVVGGTNEQFF,TGTGCCAGTCTCGTAGTCGGGGGGACAAATGAGCAGTTCTTC
few,.,TRBV27,TRBJ1-1,CASSLVRGGGHNTEAFF,TGTGCCAGCAGTTTAGTCAGGGGAGGGGGGCATAACACTGAAGCTTTCTTT
many,TRBD1,TRBV7-2,TRBJ1-2,CASSLTLGQTPDGYTF,TGTGCCAGCAGCCTAACCCTGGGACAGACACCTGATGGCTACACCTTC
many,.,TRBV7-2,TRBJ2-7,CASSLVGSTPVEQYF,TGTGCCAGCAGCTTAGTGGGGTCAACGCCGGTCGAGCAGTACTTC
many,.,TRBV4-1,TRBJ2-1,CASSQDLGRGSYNEQFF,TGCGCCAGCAGCCAAGACCTCGGACGGGGCTCCTACAATGAGCAGTTCTTC
many,.,TRBV5-6,TRBJ1-5,CASSLLGGPSNQPQHF,TGTGCCAGCAGCTTACTTGGGGGGCCAAGCAATCAGCCCCAGCATTTT
many,TRBD1,TRBV7-8,TRBJ2-7,CASSYSRDRAEQYF,TGTGCCAGCAGCTACTCCCGGGACAGGGCTGAGCAGTACTTC
many,.,TRBV14,TRBJ2-3,CASSQDLQAAQYF,TGTGCCAGCAGCCAAGATCTCCAAGCAGCGCAGTATTTT
many,TRBD1,TRBV7-2,TRBJ2-5,CASSSRTGGVGETQYF,TGTGCCAGCAGCTCACGGACAGGAGGTGTAGGAGAGACCCAGTACTTC
many,.,TRBV20-1,TRBJ1-1,CSATRDKNTEAFF,TGCAGTGCCACCCGGGACAAGAACACTGAAGCTTTCTTT
many,.,TRBV20-1,TRBJ1-6,CSAKSGVYNSPLHF,TGCAGTGCTAAGAGCGGGGTCTATAATTCACCCCTCCACTTT
few,.,TRBV4-1,TRBJ2-7,CASSQAPTGGGPTNEQYF,TGCGCCAGCAGCCAGGCGCCGACGGGTGGGGGACCCACCAATGAGCAGTACTTC
.,.,TRBV15,TRBJ1-1,CATRSQGWPEAFF,TGTGCCACGAGATCACAGGGCTGGCCTGAAGCTTTCTTT
many,.,TRBV6-5,TRBJ1-2,CASSYIQVGTNYGYTF,TGTGCCAGCAGTTACATACAGGTGGGGACTAACTATGGCTACACCTTC
many,.,TRBV6-6,TRBJ2-7,CASTNLGSSYEQYF,TGTGCCAGCACCAATCTAGGGAGCTCCTACGAGCAGTACTTC
.,TRBD2,TRBV6-6,TRBJ2-7,CASSDGLAGSCEQYF,TGTGCCAGCAGCGACGGACTAGCGGGATCGTGCGAGCAGTACTTC
.,.,TRBV20-1,TRBJ2-5,CSARVVGETQYF,TGCAGTGCTAGAGTAGTGGGGGAGACCCAGTACTTC
.,.,TRBV30,TRBJ1-5,CAWSVYNSNQPQHF,TGTGCCTGGAGTGTGTATAATAGCAATCAGCCCCAGCATTTT
.,TRBD2,TRBV20-1,TRBJ2-3,CSATTGGSGNTDTEYF,TGCAGTGCTACGACGGGGGGTAGCGGGAACACAGATACGGAGTATTTT
many,TRBD1,TRBV9,TRBJ2-7,CASSARGSSYEQYF,TGTGCCAGCAGCGCCAGGGGGTCTAGCTACGAGCAGTACTTC
.,.,TRBV5-1,TRBJ1-2,CASSGDIPGYTF,TGCGCCAGCAGCGGGGACATTCCTGGCTACACCTTC
many,TRBD1,TRBV5-5,TRBJ2-7,CASSSGTAKTYEQYF,TGTGCCAGCAGCTCCGGGACAGCCAAAACCTACGAGCAGTACTTC
many,.,TRBV15,TRBJ2-5,CATSRDLGQGEETQYF,TGTGCCACCAGCAGAGATCTTGGGCAGGGTGAAGAGACCCAGTACTTC
many,.,TRBV2,TRBJ2-7,CASSLIRTQGKDEQYF,TGTGCCAGCAGCTTGATACGGACACAGGGTAAGGACGAGCAGTACTTC
many,.,TRBV14,TRBJ2-1,CASSQLKGLRASYNEQFF,TGTGCCAGCAGCCAATTAAAGGGGCTTCGGGCCTCCTACAATGAGCAGTTCTTC
.,.,TRBV10-3,TRBJ2-7,CAISEGSGSSYEQYF,TGTGCCATCAGTGAAGGTAGCGGCAGCTCCTACGAGCAGTACTTC
many,.,TRBV5-5,TRBJ2-7,CASGRDTFSYEQYF,TGTGCCAGCGGGCGGGACACCTTTTCCTACGAGCAGTACTTC